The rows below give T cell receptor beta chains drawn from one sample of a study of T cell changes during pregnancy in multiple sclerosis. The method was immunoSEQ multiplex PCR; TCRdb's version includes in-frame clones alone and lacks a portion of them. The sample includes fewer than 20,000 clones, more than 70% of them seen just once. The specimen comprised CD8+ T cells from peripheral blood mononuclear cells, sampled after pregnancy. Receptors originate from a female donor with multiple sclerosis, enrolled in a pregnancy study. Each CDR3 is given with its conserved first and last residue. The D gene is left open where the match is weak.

TGTGCCAGCAGTGACGTGGGACTAGCCGGTGAGCAGTTCTTC,CASSDVGLAGEQFF,TRBV2,TRBD2,TRBJ2-1
TGCGCCAGCACCAAACTAATTAGCACAGATACGCAGTATTTT,CASTKLISTDTQYF,TRBV5-1,.,TRBJ2-3
TGTGCCAGCAGCTTAGCCTCGGGGGGGCTCCTTCCCTACGAGCAGTACTTC,CASSLASGGLLPYEQYF,TRBV7-9,TRBD2,TRBJ2-7
TGTGCCAGCAGTTTACGGGGATACTATAAGGCCTACGAGCAGTACTTC,CASSLRGYYKAYEQYF,TRBV28,.,TRBJ2-7
TGCAGCGTTGAGGCTATAGCGGGAGGGCCGGGAGATACGCAGTATTTT,CSVEAIAGGPGDTQYF,TRBV29-1,TRBD2,TRBJ2-3
TGTGCCAGCAGTTTTCAGGGGCAAGAGACCCAGTACTTC,CASSFQGQETQYF,TRBV28,.,TRBJ2-5
TGTGCCAGCAGCGGGACAAGAGACAGTCTTACCTATGGCTACACCTTC,CASSGTRDSLTYGYTF,TRBV7-3,.,TRBJ1-2
TGTGCCAGCAGTGAAGCGGGACTAGCGGGAGGTCGTCATGGTAAGACCCAGTACTTC,CASSEAGLAGGRHGKTQYF,TRBV6-1,TRBD2,TRBJ2-5
TGTGCCACCAGCACAAGGGAAACGACAGGTTGGGGCTCCTACGAGCAGTACTTC,CATSTRETTGWGSYEQYF,TRBV15,.,TRBJ2-7
TGCAGCGCAGGGGGTTCTGGAAACACCATATATTTT,CSAGGSGNTIYF,TRBV29-1,TRBD1,TRBJ1-3